This TCR beta chain appears in the sequencing data of a study of human CD8 memory T cell subsets. The CDR3 is made up of 15 amino acids. CDR1 and CDR2 from the germline V gene are SGHKS and YYEKEE (reference sequence). Libraries targeted TCR beta using 5' RACE with UMIs. TCRdb reprocessed the 5' RACE reads and keeps a single row for each CDR3 protein, giving no DNA. This sample carries about 10,000 distinct CDR3 sequences, with about a tenth going to the ten biggest clones. This sequence originates from a human donor in good health. The chain has TRBV5-5 and TRBJ2-1. Sequenced input: CD8+ stem-like memory T cells (TSCM and TCM) sorted from PBMCs. Subset denoted: stem-like memory CD8 T cells (TSTEM), CCR7+ PD-1- TIGIT-. The CDR3 spells CASSLYLGTIGEQFF.